These 28 T cell receptor beta chains share one sample of origin, sequenced in a study of beta chain features in type 1 diabetes (dated by TCRdb to 2017 to 2018). The library was prepared using the immunoSEQ multiplex PCR assay. The High Capacity cDNA Reverse Transcription Kit was used to reverse transcribe all of the isolated RNA, meaning that expressed TCRB transcripts were what got sequenced. TCRdb took this table from immuneACCESS and kept in-frame rearrangements with V and J called. Such tables lack part of the clones; where checked against another copy, unresolved V genes explain under half of the gap, and the rest is unexplained. This sample is represented by tens of thousands of clones; approximately 59% of them were singletons. The top ten hold about 2.2% of the sample. The sequenced material came from Tregs from blood. The cell subset or site label, as the study defines it: regulatory CD4+ T cells. The receptors shown here come from a woman between 18 and 29 years old in good health.

This clone was seen only a few times. This chain joins TRBV7-9 and TRBJ1-4, with a weak D call TRBD1 (5 bases). The V end lost 2 bases, the J end lost 0 bases, and 10 bases lay between the germline ends. CDR3 size: 16 residues. CDR1 is SEHNR and CDR2 is FQNEAQ in the germline V gene (reference sequence). CDR3 in amino acids: CASSLIGTATNEKLFF. The CDR3 DNA reads as TGTGCCAGCAGCTTAATCGGGACTGCAACTAATGAAAAACTGTTTTTT.

The chain employs TRBV29-1 and TRBJ1-1, with 9 bases that match TRBD1. V shed 7 bases, J shed 7 bases, and the junction held 7 bases outside the gene matches. CDR3 length: 12 residues. Per germline, CDR1 SQVTM and CDR2 ANQGSEA. This chain's CDR3 is CSALTGGFEAFF. CDR3 nucleotide sequence: TGCAGCGCCTTGACAGGGGGGTTTGAAGCTTTCTTT.

The V call is TRBV5-1, the J call TRBJ1-3; 7 nucleotides align to TRBD1. V lost 1 base, J lost 9 bases, and 1 base stayed unmatched. Germline assignment: CDR1 SGHRS and CDR2 YFSETQ. This CDR3 has 12 amino acids. CDR3 sequence reads: CASSLTGATIYF. The CDR3 DNA follows: TGCGCCAGCAGCTTGACAGGGGCCACCATATATTTT.

The chain combines TRBV20-1 with TRBJ2-1; D is ambiguous. The CDR3 covers 11 residues. CDR1 is DFQATT, CDR2 SNEGSKA, per germline (reference sequence). Trimming took off 4 bases at V and 4 bases at J, with 5 bases between the two ends. CDR3 amino acids: CSATPYNEQFF. As DNA, the CDR3 is TGCAGTGCTACTCCTTACAATGAGCAGTTCTTC.

The CDR3 region is CASGLAPRQFSTDTQYF. The CDR3 coding sequence is TGTGCTAGTGGTTTGGCCCCCCGACAGTTTAGCACAGATACGCAGTATTTT. The chain is built from TRBV12-5 and TRBJ2-3; D is perhaps TRBD1 (5 bases). CDR1 is LGHNT and CDR2 is FRNRAP in the germline V gene. V gave up 1 base and J gave up 0 bases, with 14 bases separating them. This CDR3 has 17 residues.

Only one count was recorded for this clone. The CDR3 here is CASSRGGGLSYGYTF. CDR3 in DNA: TGCGCCAGCTCGCGGGGCGGAGGGCTCTCCTATGGCTACACCTTC. V usage is TRBV5-1 and J usage is TRBJ1-2; tentatively, D is TRBD1 (5 bases). The CDR3 length is 15 residues. Germline CDR1 reads SGHRS; CDR2 reads YFSETQ. With 7 bases removed from V and 4 bases from J, the gap between germline ends came to 20 bases.

This clone was counted a few times. This chain uses TRBV18 with TRBJ2-1, with D possibly matching TRBD2 (6 bases). The CDR3 covers 16 residues. V was trimmed by 0 bases and J by 0 bases, leaving 9 bases between them. Per the germline V gene, CDR1 is KGHSH and CDR2 is LQKENI. Written as DNA, the CDR3 is TGTGCCAGCTCACCACCGATCGGGAGCTCCTACAATGAGCAGTTCTTC. Protein product: CASSPPIGSSYNEQFF.

The chain recombines TRBV27 with TRBJ2-1; 9 bases line up with TRBD2. Germline V lookup: CDR1 MNHEY, CDR2 SMNVEV (reference sequence). V shed 6 bases, J shed 5 bases, and the junction held 2 bases outside the gene matches. The CDR3 spans 13 residues. The CDR3 loop reads CASRPSGNNEQFF. The DNA of the CDR3 is TGTGCCAGCAGACCTAGCGGGAACAATGAGCAGTTCTTC.

This clone was counted once. The rearrangement links TRBV5-5 to TRBJ2-1, with 13 bases fitting TRBD2. CDR3 length equals 17 residues. Trimming at V came to 3 bases and at J to 1 base, leaving 4 bases not matched to a gene. Germline values: CDR1 SGHKS, CDR2 YYEKEE (reference sequence). The CDR3 bases are TGTGCCAGCAGCTGGCGACTAGCGGGAGGATCCTACAATGAGCAGTTCTTC. Amino acid sequence: CASSWRLAGGSYNEQFF.

In DNA form, the CDR3 reads TGTGCCAGCAGCTTCGAAGGAGCGGGAGTGTACGAGCAGTACTTC. It encodes CASSFEGAGVYEQYF. The chain is built from TRBV7-8 and TRBJ2-7, with 8 bases matching TRBD2. The CDR3 consists of 15 residues. V dropped 3 bases and J dropped 4; count of bases not matched to a gene: 8. Germline values: CDR1 SGHVS, CDR2 FQNEAQ.

This sequence joins TRBV12-5 and TRBJ1-6, with TRBD1 as a possible D gene (6 bases). There are 16 residues in the CDR3. Germline CDR1 and CDR2: LGHNT and FRNRAP. V gave up 1 base and J gave up 9 bases, with 16 bases separating them. CDR3 residues: CASGLGVGGAGSPLHF. The CDR3 DNA follows: TGTGCTAGTGGTTTGGGTGTAGGGGGGGCTGGTTCACCCCTCCACTTT.

The rearrangement uses TRBV5-4 and TRBJ1-1; 7 bases agree with TRBD1. The germline V gene encodes CDR1 SGHNT and CDR2 YYREEE (reference sequence). The CDR3 contains 17 residues. V dropped 2 bases and J dropped 1; count of bases not matched to a gene: 11. Written as DNA, the CDR3 is TGTGCCAGCAGCTTAGCCTTCGAGGGGGCGACGAACACTGAAGCTTTCTTT. Translating it yields CASSLAFEGATNTEAFF.

The chain employs TRBV6-1 and TRBJ2-2; no clear D gene. Germline V gives CDR1 MNHNS, CDR2 SASEGT. This CDR3 contains 12 residues. The V end was cut by 5 bases, the J end by 5 bases, with 6 bases between. CDR3 sequence reads: CASSLQTGELFF. In nucleotides, the CDR3 is TGTGCCAGCAGTCTCCAGACCGGGGAGCTGTTTTTT.

This clone occurred a few times. The chain recombines TRBV2 with TRBJ2-3, with TRBD2 matching over 12 bases. The CDR3 is 13 amino acids. V gave up 8 bases and J gave up 4 bases; unmatched junction bases: 1. Germline CDR1 SNHLY, CDR2 FYNNEI. This CDR3 reads CASRTSGADTQYF. Written as DNA, the CDR3 is TGTGCCAGCCGGACTAGCGGGGCAGATACGCAGTATTTT.

This clone has just a few counts. The chain has TRBV5-1 and TRBJ2-2; D remains unclear. Per germline, CDR1 SGHRS and CDR2 YFSETQ. The CDR3 spans 14 residues. Trimming removed 2 bases from V and 0 bases from J, with 5 bases in between. CDR3 amino acids: CASSLTPNTGELFF. Written as DNA, the CDR3 is TGCGCCAGCAGCTTAACTCCGAACACCGGGGAGCTGTTTTTT.

The rearrangement uses TRBV7-9 and TRBJ2-7; TRBD2 is a possible D gene (5 bases). The CDR3 extends over 15 amino acids. The germline gives CDR1 SEHNR, CDR2 FQNEAQ (reference sequence). With 2 bases removed from V and 6 bases from J, the gap between germline ends came to 17 bases. CDR3 DNA: TGTGCCAGCAGCTTAATTAACGTTGCAGGAGGCGAGCAGTACTTC. It codes for CASSLINVAGGEQYF.

J is TRBJ2-5 and V is TRBV30; TRBD2 matches at 9 bases. This CDR3 is 13 amino acids long. The trim removed 3 bases at V and 7 bases at J, leaving 6 bases unmatched. The germline V gene encodes CDR1 GTSNPN and CDR2 SVGIG (reference sequence). CDR3 in amino acids: CAWRPTTSGTQYF. The CDR3 nucleotides read TGTGCCTGGAGGCCCACGACTAGCGGGACCCAGTACTTC.

The V and J genes are TRBV4-2 and TRBJ1-5, with D hard to call. This CDR3 has 14 amino acids. CDR1 is LGHNA, CDR2 YNFKEQ, per germline. Trimming removed 0 bases from V and 5 bases from J, with 8 bases in between. As DNA, the CDR3 is TGTGCCAGCAGCCAAGAGTTCCTAGATCAGCCCCAGCATTTT. Residues: CASSQEFLDQPQHF.

This chain uses TRBV6-5 with TRBJ2-4; 7 nucleotides agree with TRBD2. The V and J ends lost 4 bases and 8 bases, in that order; junction bases with no gene match: 11. Germline V gene data show CDR1 as MNHEY and CDR2 as SVGAGI. The CDR3 has 15 amino acids. The CDR3 spells CASSSAGPLNDIQYF. CDR3 bases: TGTGCCAGCAGTTCAGCGGGGCCATTGAATGACATTCAGTACTTC.

The chain carries TRBV6-5 and TRBJ1-1; no reliable D call. Germline V gene data show CDR1 as MNHEY and CDR2 as SVGAGI. V lost 6 bases, J lost 6 bases, and 11 bases lay in between. The CDR3 is 12 amino acids. The DNA of the CDR3 is TGTGCCAGCAGGGGAGAGGTCGCTGAAGCTTTCTTT. Translating gives CASRGEVAEAFF.

This clone was found a few times. This chain uses TRBV7-8 with TRBJ1-2, with TRBD1 matching 10 bases. CDR1 and CDR2 (germline): SGHVS, FQNEAQ. Trimming removed 5 bases from V and 6 bases from J; junction bases left unmatched: 9. There are 15 residues in the CDR3. CDR3 residues: CASSRQGAKGDGYTF. For the CDR3, the DNA is TGTGCCAGCAGCCGACAGGGGGCCAAAGGGGATGGCTACACCTTC.

This clone was recorded once. This chain connects TRBV7-9 to TRBJ2-1; 8 positions match TRBD1. V was pared by 3 bases and J by 6 bases, with 7 bases of the junction left unmatched. The CDR3 contains 15 residues. Germline assignment: CDR1 SEHNR and CDR2 FQNEAQ (reference sequence). In DNA form, the CDR3 reads TGTGCCAGCAGCTTGGGACAGGAGGCCTCCAATGAGCAGTTCTTC. Translation: CASSLGQEASNEQFF.

Note on this clone: Other nucleotide sequences in the sample specify the same CDR3. This chain uses TRBV29-1 with TRBJ1-5, with D perhaps TRBD1 (6 bases). The CDR3 consists of 12 residues. Germline CDR1 is SQVTM and CDR2 is ANQGSEA. V was cut by 2 bases and J by 4 bases, with 6 bases left in between. The CDR3 DNA reads as TGCAGCGTTGAAACAGGGAATCAGCCCCAGCATTTT. It yields the protein CSVETGNQPQHF.

This chain uses TRBV4-1 with TRBJ1-1; the D gene is possibly TRBD1 (6 bases). Germline V lookup: CDR1 MGHRA, CDR2 YSYEKL. The CDR3 totals 15 residues. The germline V and J ends were trimmed by 0 bases and 3 bases, with 11 bases remaining between them. The CDR3 bases are TGCGCCAGCAGCCAAGATAACAGGGCTGACACTGAAGCTTTCTTT. The encoded protein is CASSQDNRADTEAFF.

The DNA of the CDR3 is TGTGCCAGCACGTGGGGGGAGGACTACGAGCAGTACTTC. Translating gives CASTWGEDYEQYF. The V and J genes are TRBV6-1 and TRBJ2-7, with TRBD2 as a possible D gene (6 bases). The CDR3 extends over 13 amino acids. CDR1 and CDR2 from the germline V gene are MNHNS and SASEGT. V gave up 7 bases and J gave up 3 bases, with 13 bases separating them.

V is TRBV7-2 and J is TRBJ2-7, with D tentatively TRBD2 (7 bases). This CDR3 contains 14 residues. Between the trimmed V and J ends, which lost 3 bases and 6 bases, there was a span of 15 bases. Germline V lookup: CDR1 SGHTA, CDR2 FQGNSA. The CDR3: CASSFGGGLSEQYF. The CDR3 DNA reads as TGTGCCAGCAGCTTTGGCGGGGGCCTTTCCGAGCAGTACTTC.

This sequence joins TRBV5-1 and TRBJ2-4; tentative D call: TRBD2 (6 bases). Germline values: CDR1 SGHRS, CDR2 YFSETQ. This CDR3 spans 14 amino acids. Between the trimmed V and J ends, which lost 6 bases and 0 bases, there was a span of 10 bases. The CDR3 reads CASTPGVAKNIQYF. Here the CDR3 DNA reads TGCGCCAGCACCCCGGGAGTAGCCAAAAACATTCAGTACTTC.

The chain has TRBV5-4 and TRBJ2-2; weak D call: TRBD1 (6 bases). In germline, CDR1 is SGHNT, CDR2 YYREEE (reference sequence). The length of the CDR3 is 18 residues. Trimming took 2 bases from V and 9 from J, leaving 26 bases between them. The CDR3 sequence: CASSLTGLGPRAARELFF. The CDR3 DNA follows: TGTGCCAGCAGCTTAACAGGGCTGGGCCCAAGAGCGGCCCGGGAGCTGTTTTTT.